A selection of T cell receptor beta chains follows, all from one sample in a study of cytomegalovirus exposure and HLA in healthy donors. Clones were read by immunoSEQ multiplex PCR, and TCRdb kept only the in-frame ones, dropping some. This table holds 110,000 to 150,000 clones, roughly nine tenths found once. Sequenced: PBMCs. All receptors derive from a man between 18 and 35 years old in good health and CMV-seronegative. Both conserved end residues are part of each CDR3. D genes are given only for firm matches. Clone size, where shown, is once, few, many, or a class for clones that have expanded.

V gene	clone size	J gene	D gene	CDR3 DNA	CDR3 protein
TRBV27	-	TRBJ1-5	-	TGTGCCAGCAGTGGACACCCCAGGCATCAGCCCCAGCATTTT	CASSGHPRHQPQHF
TRBV4-1	-	TRBJ2-2	-	TGCGCCAGCAGCCAACCAGGGGAGACCGGGGAGCTGTTTTTT	CASSQPGETGELFF
TRBV7-9	-	TRBJ2-1	-	TGTGCCAGCAGCTTAATCCAGGGCAGGTCCAATGAGCAGTTCTTC	CASSLIQGRSNEQFF
TRBV19	-	TRBJ2-7	TRBD1	TGTGCCAGTAGTATCTTCCAGGGGGCCTACGAGCAGTACTTC	CASSIFQGAYEQYF
TRBV10-3	-	TRBJ2-7	TRBD1	TGTGCCACCAAAGTGCCAGGGACAGGGAAGAACGAGCAGTACTTC	CATKVPGTGKNEQYF
TRBV29-1	-	TRBJ2-5	-	TGCAGCGTTGGGACACAGCTCCAAGAGACCCAGTACTTC	CSVGTQLQETQYF
TRBV6-5	once	TRBJ2-7	TRBD2	TGTGCCAGCAGAAGACTAGCGGGATTCTACGAGCAGTACTTC	CASRRLAGFYEQYF
TRBV6-5	-	TRBJ2-7	-	TGTGCCAGCCGAAGGGGGAGGGCCTACGAGCAGTACTTC	CASRRGRAYEQYF
TRBV19	-	TRBJ1-5	TRBD1	TGTGCCAGTAGTATGGGGACAGTACGCAATCAGCCCCAGCATTTT	CASSMGTVRNQPQHF
TRBV19	-	TRBJ2-7	-	TGTGCCAGTAGTAAGATAGGTAGGGGGTCCTACGAGCAGTACTTC	CASSKIGRGSYEQYF
TRBV5-1	-	TRBJ2-5	TRBD2	TGCGCCAGCAGCTTGGCTAGCGGGTTCCGAGAGACCCAGTACTTC	CASSLASGFRETQYF
TRBV19	-	TRBJ1-2	TRBD1	TGTGCCAGTAGGTCCACAGGGGGCCCCTATGGCTACACCTTC	CASRSTGGPYGYTF
TRBV4-1	once	TRBJ1-5	-	TGCGCCAGCAGTGACTCGGACTATCAGCCCCAGCATTTT	CASSDSDYQPQHF
TRBV9	-	TRBJ2-5	TRBD2	TGTGCCAGCAGCGTAGAGGCTAGCGGCCAAGAGACCCAGTACTTC	CASSVEASGQETQYF
TRBV5-6	-	TRBJ1-1	-	TGTGCCAGCAGCGCCTCGCGGGGGACTGAAGCTTTCTTT	CASSASRGTEAFF
TRBV6-5	-	TRBJ2-5	TRBD2	TGTGCCAGCAGTTACGCTAGCGGGAGCGAGACCCAGTACTTC	CASSYASGSETQYF
TRBV19	few	TRBJ1-2	TRBD1	TGTGCCAGTAGTACCCAGGGGGCAGGAGACTATGGCTACACCTTC	CASSTQGAGDYGYTF
TRBV5-1	-	TRBJ1-5	TRBD1	TGCGCCAGCAGCTTGGGACCCCAGGGGGCTAGTGGCAATCAGCCCCAGCATTTT	CASSLGPQGASGNQPQHF
TRBV4-2	-	TRBJ1-5	-	TGTGCCAGCAGCCACCGGGATAGCAATCAGCCCCAGCATTTT	CASSHRDSNQPQHF
TRBV2	-	TRBJ2-3	TRBD1	TGTGCCAGCAGTTCTGACAGGGGGCGATACACAGATACGCAGTATTTT	CASSSDRGRYTDTQYF
TRBV28	-	TRBJ2-1	TRBD1	TGTGCCAGCAGGGACAGGGCCAGCTCCTACAATGAGCAGTTCTTC	CASRDRASSYNEQFF
TRBV20-1	-	TRBJ2-5	-	TGCAGTGCTAGTGGGAGGGAGACCCAGTACTTC	CSASGRETQYF
TRBV30	few	TRBJ2-5	-	TGTGCCTGGAACGGAGTTGCCCAAGAGACCCAGTACTTC	CAWNGVAQETQYF
TRBV6-5	-	TRBJ2-7	TRBD1	TGTGCCAGCAGTGCTCGGGACAGGGGTTTCAACGAGCAGTACTTC	CASSARDRGFNEQYF
TRBV7-9	-	TRBJ2-7	TRBD1	TGTGCCAGCAGCTTATCGGGGACAGTTTCCACCTACGAGCAGTACTTC	CASSLSGTVSTYEQYF
TRBV19	-	TRBJ1-1	-	TGTGCCAGTAGGATTCCCCTCTCGGCCGGGGGGGGCACTGAAGCTTTCTTT	CASRIPLSAGGGTEAFF
TRBV7-9	once	TRBJ2-7	-	TGTGCCAGCAGCTTCGGACAGACCTACGAGCAGTACTTC	CASSFGQTYEQYF
TRBV6-6	-	TRBJ2-7	TRBD2	TGTGCCAGCAGTTACTCGACTAGCGAGTCCTACGAGCAGTACTTC	CASSYSTSESYEQYF
TRBV27	-	TRBJ1-5	-	TGTGCCAGCAGTCGGGGGGCTGAGCAGCCCCAGCATTTT	CASSRGAEQPQHF